The 7 T cell receptor beta chains in this list originate from one sample, sequenced in a study of T cell repertoires in cytomegalovirus infection (dated by TCRdb to the late 2010s). Reading the label with the study, this specimen's treatment or condition is: in vitro stimulation with specific CMV peptide epitopes to enrich CMV-specific T cells. Sequencer: Illumina HiSeq 1500. TCRdb reran the public reads through fastp at Q25 and MiXCR, keeping productive beta chains. Each CDR3 protein appears once, grouped with its most common genes and DNA. The sample table holds about 330,000 distinct CDR3 sequences, of which roughly 34% were seen once. In total, the top ten clones hold around an eighth of the sample. Their antigens remain unidentified. The material was cultured PBMCs, obtained from culture after CMV antigen stimulation. The origin of the receptors is a human donor in good health (CMV status not recorded). Some clones in this sample may be carry-over from other donors' samples.

The J gene is TRBJ2-3, the V gene TRBV20-1; TRBD2 aligns across 13 bases. The CDR3 is 17 amino acids. Per the germline V gene, CDR1 is DFQATT and CDR2 is SNEGSKA (reference sequence). V gave up 6 bases and J gave up 4 bases; unmatched junction bases: 13. CDR3 protein: CSAERTSGSRGSDTQYF. For the CDR3, the DNA is TGCAGTGCGGAACGGACTAGCGGGAGCCGGGGGTCAGATACGCAGTATTTT.

The chain carries TRBV7-2 and TRBJ1-2; TRBD1 is a possible D gene (5 bases). The CDR3 is 13 residues long. Trimming took 2 bases from V and 8 from J, leaving 12 bases between them. CDR1 is SGHTA, CDR2 FQGNSA, per germline. CDR3: CASSLQGHLGYTF. Written as DNA, the CDR3 is TGTGCCAGCAGCTTACAGGGTCACCTAGGCTACACCTTC.

The chain has TRBV7-2 and TRBJ1-6; D is unresolved. CDR1 and CDR2 (germline): SGHTA, FQGNSA. V gave up 1 base and J gave up 14 bases, with 12 bases separating them. This CDR3 region has 13 residues. In DNA, the CDR3 is TGTGCCAGCAGCTTAGTGGGGTTTGACTCCCTCCACTTT. Its translation: CASSLVGFDSLHF.

J is TRBJ2-7 and V is TRBV7-2; tentative D call: TRBD1 (6 bases). The CDR3 is 13 residues long. CDR1 is SGHTA, CDR2 FQGNSA, per germline. Trimming shortened V by 2 bases and J by 3 bases, and 8 bases separated the two germline ends. Written as DNA, the CDR3 is TGTGCCAGCAGCTTAACAGGGATCTACGAGCAGTACTTC. As protein: CASSLTGIYEQYF. The full variable domain, completed using reference TRBV7-2 and TRBJ2-7, is GAGVSQSPSNKVTEKGKDVELRCDPISGHTALYWYRQSLGQGLEFLIYFQGNSAPDKSGLPSDRFSAERTGGSVSTLTIQRTQQEDSAVYLCASSLTGIYEQYFGPGTRLTVT.

The chain recombines TRBV4-3 with TRBJ1-5; D not resolved. The germline V and J ends were trimmed by 0 bases and 1 base, with 7 bases remaining between them. Germline V gives CDR1 LGHNA, CDR2 YSLEER. The CDR3 has 15 amino acids. The CDR3 nucleotides are TGCGCCAGCAGCCAAGATCGGTTGAGCAATCAGCCCCAGCATTTT. This sequence encodes CASSQDRLSNQPQHF.

The rearrangement joins TRBV7-9 to TRBJ2-3; 12 bases are shared with TRBD2. Trimming cost V 5 bases and J 3 bases; bases outside gene matches: 3. This CDR3 has 15 amino acids. From germline, CDR1 is SEHNR and CDR2 FQNEAQ (reference sequence). The CDR3, as DNA: TGTGCCAGCAGCCGGACTAGCGGGACAACAGATACGCAGTATTTT. Translation: CASSRTSGTTDTQYF.

The chain is built from TRBV12-3 or TRBV12-4 and TRBJ2-1; 11 positions agree with TRBD2. This CDR3 has 17 residues. The J segment lost 10 bases and the V segment lost 0 bases, leaving 11 bases of the junction unmatched. CDR3 region: CASSLALAGGHLVEQFF. The CDR3 region has the DNA TGTGCCAGCAGTTTAGCGCTAGCGGGAGGCCATTTGGTGGAGCAGTTCTTC.